This entry concerns a single TCR beta chain. Germline values: CDR1 LGHNT, CDR2 FRNRAP. The CDR3 extends over 14 amino acids. J gave up 0 bases and V 5 bases, and 2 bases lay outside the gene matches. How the authors handled the data: The assay estimated nucleated cells by amplifying reference gene primers. Clones were sequenced by immunoSEQ multiplex PCR, and TCRdb holds only the in-frame ones, with some missing. D and trimming come from the DNA, and the V and J calls and clone size come from that table. The data contain over 350,000 clones, more than 85% of them singletons. The data stem from a study of blood T cell repertoires in COVID-19. Across the study: Both acute and convalescent COVID-19 samples were obtained from the United States, Italy and Spain.

The chain is built from TRBV12-5 and TRBJ2-3; 7 bases align to TRBD2. This TCR came from a woman in her twenties or thirties with acute or convalescent COVID-19. Sequenced material: peripheral blood. DNA for the CDR3: TGTGCTAGTGGTCCGGGGGGTAGCACAGATACGCAGTATTTT. Encoded protein: CASGPGGSTDTQYF.